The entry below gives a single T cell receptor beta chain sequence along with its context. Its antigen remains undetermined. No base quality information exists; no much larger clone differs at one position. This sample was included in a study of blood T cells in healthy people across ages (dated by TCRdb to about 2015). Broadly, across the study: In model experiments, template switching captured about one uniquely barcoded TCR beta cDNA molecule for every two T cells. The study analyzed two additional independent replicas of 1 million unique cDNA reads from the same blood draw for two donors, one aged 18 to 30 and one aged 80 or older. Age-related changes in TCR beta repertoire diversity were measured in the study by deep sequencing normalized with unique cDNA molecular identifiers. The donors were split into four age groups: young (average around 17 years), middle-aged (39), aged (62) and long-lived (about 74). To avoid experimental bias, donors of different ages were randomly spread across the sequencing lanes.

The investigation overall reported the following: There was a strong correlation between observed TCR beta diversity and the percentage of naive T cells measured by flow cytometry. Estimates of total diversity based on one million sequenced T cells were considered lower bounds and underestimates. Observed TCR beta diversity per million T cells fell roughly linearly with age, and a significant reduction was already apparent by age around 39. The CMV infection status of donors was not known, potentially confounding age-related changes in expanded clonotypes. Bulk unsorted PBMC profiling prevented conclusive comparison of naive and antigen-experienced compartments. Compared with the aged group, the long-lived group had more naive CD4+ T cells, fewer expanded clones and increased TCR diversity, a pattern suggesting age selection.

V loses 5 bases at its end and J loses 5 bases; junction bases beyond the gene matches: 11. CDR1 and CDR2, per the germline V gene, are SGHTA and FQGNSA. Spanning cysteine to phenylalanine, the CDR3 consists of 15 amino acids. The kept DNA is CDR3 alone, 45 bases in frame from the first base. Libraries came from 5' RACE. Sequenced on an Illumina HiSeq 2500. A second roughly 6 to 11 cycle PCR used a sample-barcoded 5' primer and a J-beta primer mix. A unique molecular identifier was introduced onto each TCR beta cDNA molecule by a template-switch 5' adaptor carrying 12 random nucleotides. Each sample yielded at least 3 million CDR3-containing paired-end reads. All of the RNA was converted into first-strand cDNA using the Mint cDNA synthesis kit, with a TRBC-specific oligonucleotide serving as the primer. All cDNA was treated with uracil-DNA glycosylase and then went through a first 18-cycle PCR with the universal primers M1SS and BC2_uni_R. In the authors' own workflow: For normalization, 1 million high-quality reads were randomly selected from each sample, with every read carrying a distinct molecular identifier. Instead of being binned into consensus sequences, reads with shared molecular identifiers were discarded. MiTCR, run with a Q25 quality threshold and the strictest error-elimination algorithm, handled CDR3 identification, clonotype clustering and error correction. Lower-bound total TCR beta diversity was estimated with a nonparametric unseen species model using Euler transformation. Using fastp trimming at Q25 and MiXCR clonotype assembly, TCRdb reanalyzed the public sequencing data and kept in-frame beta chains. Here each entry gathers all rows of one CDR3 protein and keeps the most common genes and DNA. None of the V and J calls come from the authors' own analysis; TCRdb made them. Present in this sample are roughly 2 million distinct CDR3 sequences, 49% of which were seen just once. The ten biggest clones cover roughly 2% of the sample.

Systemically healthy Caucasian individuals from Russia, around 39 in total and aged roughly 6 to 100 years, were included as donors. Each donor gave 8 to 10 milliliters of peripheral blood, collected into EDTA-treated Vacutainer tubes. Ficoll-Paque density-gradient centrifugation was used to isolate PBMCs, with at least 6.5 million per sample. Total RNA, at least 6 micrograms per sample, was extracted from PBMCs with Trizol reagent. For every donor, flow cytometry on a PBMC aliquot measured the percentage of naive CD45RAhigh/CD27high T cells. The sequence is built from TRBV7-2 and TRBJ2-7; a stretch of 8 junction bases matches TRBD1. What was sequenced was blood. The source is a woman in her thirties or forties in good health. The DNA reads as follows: TGTGCCAGCAGCCCGAGGACAGGGACGATCAACGAGCAGTACTTC. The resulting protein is CASSPRTGTINEQYF.